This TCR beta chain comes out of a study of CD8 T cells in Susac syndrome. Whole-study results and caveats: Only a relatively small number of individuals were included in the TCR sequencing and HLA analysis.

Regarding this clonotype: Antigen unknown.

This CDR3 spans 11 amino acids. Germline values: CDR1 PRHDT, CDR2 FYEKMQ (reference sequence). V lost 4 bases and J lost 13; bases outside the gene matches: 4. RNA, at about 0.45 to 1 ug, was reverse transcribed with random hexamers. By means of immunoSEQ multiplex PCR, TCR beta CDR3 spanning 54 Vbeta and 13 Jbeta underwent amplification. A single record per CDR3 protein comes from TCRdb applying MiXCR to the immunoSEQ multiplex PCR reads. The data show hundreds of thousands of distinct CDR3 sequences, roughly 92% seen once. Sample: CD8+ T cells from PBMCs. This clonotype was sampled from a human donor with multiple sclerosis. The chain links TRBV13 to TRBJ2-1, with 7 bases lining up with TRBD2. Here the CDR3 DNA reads TGTGCCAGCAGCTATGAGGGACTACAGTTCTTC. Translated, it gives CASSYEGLQFF.